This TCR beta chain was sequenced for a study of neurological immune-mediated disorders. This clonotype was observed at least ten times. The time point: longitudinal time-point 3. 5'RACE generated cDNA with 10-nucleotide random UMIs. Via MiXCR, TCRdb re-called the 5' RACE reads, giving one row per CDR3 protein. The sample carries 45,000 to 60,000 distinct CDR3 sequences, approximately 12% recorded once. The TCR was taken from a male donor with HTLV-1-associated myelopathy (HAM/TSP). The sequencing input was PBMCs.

The CDR3 sequence is CASSQGQRNEKLFF. In nucleotides, the CDR3 is TGTGCCAGCAGCCAAGGCCAACGCAATGAAAAACTGTTTTTT. V is TRBV3-1 and J is TRBJ1-4; D is unclear. Looked up from germline, CDR1 is LGHDT and CDR2 is YNNKEL (reference sequence). The germline V and J ends were trimmed by 1 base and 5 bases, with 8 bases remaining between them. This CDR3 is built from 14 residues.